Below are 2 T cell receptor beta chains sequenced from a single sample in a study of blood T cell repertoires in COVID-19. Data came from immunoSEQ multiplex PCR; TCRdb stores just in-frame clones and leaves some out. This sample carries approximately 300,000 clones, around 87% of them seen once, and the ten largest clones take about 5.4%. The sequenced sample consisted of PBMCs or T cells enriched from blood (not recorded which). Receptors were obtained from a woman in her twenties or thirties who had recovered from COVID-19.

J is TRBJ1-4 and V is TRBV6-1, with D possibly matching TRBD1 (5 bases). Germline values: CDR1 MNHNS, CDR2 SASEGT. The CDR3 runs to 16 residues. Trimming took off 0 bases at V and 4 bases at J, with 12 bases between the two ends. CDR3 residues: CASSEAVGRGNEKLFF. CDR3 in DNA: TGTGCCAGCAGTGAAGCGGTCGGGAGGGGTAATGAAAAACTGTTTTTT.

The rearrangement joins TRBV5-1 to TRBJ2-1; 9 nucleotides match TRBD1. The V segment lost 4 bases and the J segment 6 bases; nucleotides outside the gene matches: 8. This CDR3 spans 15 amino acids. Germline-derived CDR1 and CDR2 are SGHRS and YFSETQ. CDR3 loop: CASSGQGYRGNEQFF. The CDR3 bases are TGCGCCAGCAGCGGACAGGGGTACAGGGGCAATGAGCAGTTCTTC.